This T cell receptor beta chain appears in the sequencing data of a study of blood T cells in healthy people across ages. Study results and caveats: Higher diversity, along with more naive CD4+ cells, distinguished long-lived donors from aged donors.

On this clonotype: Its target is unknown.

Isolated PBMCs totaled at least 6 million in each sample. It was with a sample-barcoded 5' primer and a J-beta primer mix that a second PCR of roughly 7 to 12 cycles was run. In TCRdb, the 5' RACE reads were re-called with MiXCR into one record per CDR3 protein. The sample contains some 1.1 million distinct CDR3 sequences, around two fifths of which appear only once. The germline V gene has CDR1 SEHNR and CDR2 FQNEAQ (reference sequence). V gave up 3 bases and J gave up 4 bases, with 9 bases separating them. This CDR3 is 13 amino acids long. The chain couples TRBV7-9 to TRBJ1-2; D is uncertain. Sequencing was done on a sample of blood. This TCR was recovered from a man aged 18 to 29 in good health. The DNA of the CDR3 is TGTGCCAGCAGCTTTACAGTGGCCTATGGCTACACCTTC. It codes for CASSFTVAYGYTF.